These 25 T cell receptor beta chains were all obtained from the same sample, sequenced in a study of T cell repertoires in cytomegalovirus infection. For these TCRs, the target antigens are not known. MiXCR, run by TCRdb on the reads, gives a single entry per CDR3 protein. The table includes 900,000 to 950,000 distinct CDR3 sequences, around a third detected once. The material sequenced was cultured CD8+ T cells from PBMCs, taken from culture after CMV antigen stimulation. The source is a human donor in good health (CMV status not recorded). Some clones in this sample may be carry-over from other donors' samples.

Remarks on this clonotype: The junction departs from the called germline gene at one end, perhaps through a read error. CDR3 region: CASSQAIGGELFF. The CDR3 nucleotides read TGTGCCAGTAGCCAAGCCATCGGGGGGGAGCTGTTTTTT. The chain is built from TRBV14 and TRBJ2-2, with D uncertain. The germline V gene has CDR1 SGHDN and CDR2 FVKESK. The CDR3 has 13 amino acids.

This chain links TRBV19 with TRBJ1-1; 7 bases map to TRBD1. V shed 3 bases, J shed 4 bases, and the junction held 5 bases outside the gene matches. The CDR3 consists of 14 residues. The germline V gene has CDR1 LNHDA and CDR2 SQIVND (reference sequence). The CDR3 region is CASSMTGLTTEAFF. CDR3 nucleotide sequence: TGTGCCAGTAGTATGACAGGGCTGACCACTGAAGCTTTCTTT.

There are many counts of this clonotype. The chain combines TRBV7-8 with TRBJ1-4; D is unresolved. The CDR3 is 13 residues long. Germline CDR1 and CDR2: SGHVS and FQNEAQ. V was cut by 6 bases and J by 3 bases, with 8 bases left in between. The chain's CDR3 is CASSSAANEKLFF. The CDR3 DNA follows: TGTGCCAGCAGTTCCGCGGCTAATGAAAAACTGTTTTTT.

In its sample, this clonotype was seen a few times. The chain joins TRBV12-3 or TRBV12-4 to TRBJ2-7; 7 bases fit TRBD2. This CDR3 spans 16 amino acids. V was pared by 5 bases and J by 1 base, with 11 bases of the junction left unmatched. The chain's CDR3 is CASSPMGGVLSYEQYF. The CDR3 DNA sequence: TGTGCCAGCAGTCCAATGGGGGGGGTGTTGTCCTACGAGCAGTACTTC.

The chain carries TRBV7-2 and TRBJ1-5; 10 bases agree with TRBD1. This CDR3 has 15 amino acids. CDR1 SGHTA and CDR2 FQGNSA come from the germline V gene. Germline trimming cut 3 bases from V and 5 bases from J; bases unmatched to any gene: 4. In DNA form, the CDR3 reads TGTGCCAGCAGCTTCGGGACAGGGGAGCATCAGCCCCAGCATTTT. Its protein is CASSFGTGEHQPQHF.

This clonotype was counted a few times. The chain joins TRBV9 to TRBJ2-6; 11 positions match TRBD1. J was trimmed by 0 bases and V by 3 bases; bases with no gene match: 2. Germline V lookup: CDR1 SGDLS, CDR2 YYNGEE. The CDR3 extends over 17 amino acids. The CDR3 coding sequence is TGTGCCAGCAGCGCCGGGACAGGGGGCTCTGGGGCCAACGTCCTGACTTTC. As protein: CASSAGTGGSGANVLTF.

This chain links TRBV27 with TRBJ2-1; 13 nucleotides line up with TRBD2. Germline V gives CDR1 MNHEY, CDR2 SMNVEV (reference sequence). CDR3 length equals 14 residues. Trimming took 4 bases from V and 7 from J; bases not matched to a gene: 1. This CDR3 is CASSSGLAGNEQFF. CDR3 bases: TGTGCCAGCAGTTCGGGACTAGCGGGGAATGAGCAGTTCTTC.

This clonotype was counted many times. J is TRBJ2-3 and V is TRBV7-2; 8 nucleotides agree with TRBD1. Per the germline V gene, CDR1 is SGHTA and CDR2 is FQGNSA. The CDR3 has 15 amino acids. Trimming took 3 bases from V and 2 from J; bases not matched to a gene: 4. Here the CDR3 reads CASSLTGADTDTQYF. The CDR3, as DNA: TGTGCCAGCAGCTTGACAGGGGCGGACACAGATACGCAGTATTTT. Filled out from reference TRBV7-2 and TRBJ2-3, the complete variable domain reads GAGVSQSPSNKVTEKGKDVELRCDPISGHTALYWYRQSLGQGLEFLIYFQGNSAPDKSGLPSDRFSAERTGGSVSTLTIQRTQQEDSAVYLCASSLTGADTDTQYFGPGTRLTVL.

This clonotype came up a few times. The chain is built from TRBV10-3 and TRBJ2-1; 12 positions agree with TRBD2. The CDR3 sequence is 15 residues long. Trimming at V came to 6 bases and at J to 7 bases, leaving 7 bases not matched to a gene. Germline V gene lookup returns CDR1 ENHRY and CDR2 SYGVKD. Written as DNA, the CDR3 is TGTGCCATCAGGTGGACTAGCGGGGTACTGAATGAGCAGTTCTTC. This encodes CAIRWTSGVLNEQFF.

Only a few counts were recorded for this clonotype. The chain has TRBV12-3 or TRBV12-4 and TRBJ1-2; the D is unclear. This CDR3 is built from 13 residues. Trimming pared 10 bases from V and 2 bases from J, leaving 14 bases between. This CDR3 reads CATMQTENYGYTF. In DNA form, the CDR3 reads TGTGCCACAATGCAGACGGAGAACTATGGCTACACCTTC.

This clonotype was detected a few times. This chain joins TRBV12-5 and TRBJ1-1; D not resolved. CDR3 length: 11 amino acids. CDR1 is LGHNT, CDR2 FRNRAP, per germline. With 6 bases removed from V and 7 bases from J, the gap between germline ends came to 9 bases. The CDR3 spells CASGITVEAFF. The CDR3 coding sequence is TGTGCTAGTGGGATTACAGTTGAAGCTTTCTTT.

The chain couples TRBV7-9 to TRBJ1-2, with a tentative D call TRBD1 (5 bases). The CDR3 runs to 13 residues. In germline, CDR1 is SEHNR, CDR2 FQNEAQ (reference sequence). The V gene lost 3 bases and the J gene lost 4 bases, with 9 bases spanning the gap. CDR3 region: CASSLRQFYGYTF. The CDR3 DNA follows: TGTGCCAGCAGCTTGAGACAGTTCTATGGCTACACCTTC.

The rearrangement joins TRBV7-4 to TRBJ2-7; 9 bases line up with TRBD1. This CDR3 comprises 18 residues. Germline V lookup: CDR1 SGHVT, CDR2 SQSDAQ. J lost 0 bases, V lost 5 bases, and 14 bases had no gene match. In DNA, the CDR3 is TGTGCCAGCAGCAATAGAGGGGGGACAGGGCAAAGCTCCTACGAGCAGTACTTC. This gives the protein CASSNRGGTGQSSYEQYF.

As concerns this clonotype: A much larger clone sits a single nucleotide away, making a read error possible. V is TRBV28 and J is TRBJ2-5; 9 bases are a match to TRBD2. Germline-derived CDR1 and CDR2 are MDHEN and SYDVKM. The CDR3 sequence is 17 residues long. V lost 10 bases to trimming and J lost 5 bases; unmatched junction nucleotides: 20. This CDR3 is CANKPLQPGLAWETQYF. The CDR3, as DNA: TGTGCCAACAAGCCCCTTCAACCGGGACTAGCTTGGGAGACCCAGTACTTC. Combining the CDR3 with reference TRBV28 and TRBJ2-5 gives the whole variable domain DVKVTQSSRYLVKRTGEKVFLECVQDMDHENMFWYRQDPGLGLRLIYFSYDVKMKEKGDIPEGYSVSREKKERFSLILESASTNQTSMYLCANKPLQPGLAWETQYFGPGTRLLVL.

The rearrangement uses TRBV6-2 or TRBV6-3 and TRBJ2-5; 7 nucleotides match TRBD2. With V trimmed by 0 bases and J by 4 bases, 11 bases remained unmatched. Germline assignment: CDR1 MNHEY and CDR2 SVGEGT. The CDR3 totals 17 residues. DNA of the CDR3: TGTGCCAGCAGTTACTCGAGGGGAGGGGCTGGGAGAGAGACCCAGTACTTC. The encoded protein is CASSYSRGGAGRETQYF.

The V gene is TRBV2, the J gene TRBJ1-4; no reliable D call. Germline CDR1 and CDR2: SNHLY and FYNNEI. The CDR3 runs 15 residues. V lost 7 bases and J 6 bases, leaving 18 bases between the germline ends. CDR3 sequence: CASTTASGGDEKLFF. The CDR3 nucleotides read TGTGCCAGCACAACCGCGTCTGGAGGAGATGAAAAACTGTTTTTT.

This clonotype showed up just a few times. V usage is TRBV27 and J usage is TRBJ2-3, with a possible D match to TRBD1 (6 bases). Germline CDR1 reads MNHEY; CDR2 reads SMNVEV (reference sequence). This CDR3 is 14 amino acids long. The V end was cut by 3 bases, the J end by 6 bases, with 13 bases between. The CDR3 DNA reads TGTGCCAGCAGTTTGGTCAGGGGTATGGATACGCAGTATTTT. It specifies CASSLVRGMDTQYF.

The chain has TRBV27 and TRBJ1-2; TRBD1 is a possible D gene (6 bases). V lost 6 bases to trimming and J lost 1 base, with 18 bases between them. The CDR3 totals 16 residues. The germline V gene encodes CDR1 MNHEY and CDR2 SMNVEV (reference sequence). CDR3 coding DNA: TGTGCCAGCAGGACGAACCGGGACAACTTTAACTATGGCTACACCTTC. Protein: CASRTNRDNFNYGYTF.

The chain recombines TRBV19 with TRBJ1-1, with TRBD1 matching 8 bases. Trimming cost V 8 bases and J 3 bases; bases outside gene matches: 17. CDR1 and CDR2 (germline): LNHDA, SQIVND (reference sequence). The CDR3 runs to 17 residues. CDR3 nucleotides: TGTGCCAGTCACAGGGGGAGGAGAGGGGGCGGGCACACTGAAGCTTTCTTT. Its protein product is CASHRGRRGGGHTEAFF.

This clonotype was detected ten times or more. The CDR3 coding sequence is TGTGCCAGCAGTTTAGACAGTGGAAACACCATATATTTT. Its protein product is CASSLDSGNTIYF. The rearrangement joins TRBV12-3 or TRBV12-4 to TRBJ1-3; D remains unclear. This CDR3 contains 13 residues. Trimming left V 1 base short and J 3 bases short, with 4 bases between.

This clonotype was seen more than once but under ten times. The chain carries TRBV10-2 and TRBJ2-7; D might be TRBD1 (5 bases). Germline V gene lookup returns CDR1 WSHSY and CDR2 SAAADI. The ends were cut back, 5 bases at V and 4 bases at J, with 12 bases in the middle. The length of the CDR3 is 13 residues. The CDR3 spells CASSLDSVYEQYV. The CDR3 nucleotides are TGCGCCAGCAGTCTCGACAGCGTGTACGAGCAGTACGTC.

V and J are TRBV2 and TRBJ1-1; TRBD1 might be the D (6 bases). Trimming left V 3 bases short and J 1 base short, with 15 bases between. The germline V gene has CDR1 SNHLY and CDR2 FYNNEI. The CDR3 length is 16 residues. As DNA, the CDR3 is TGTGCCAGCAGTGAGAATAGGGACACGTCGAACACTGAAGCTTTCTTT. Protein sequence: CASSENRDTSNTEAFF.

Comments on this clonotype: A much larger clone differs from this one at a single base, so this may be a read error. The J gene is TRBJ1-5, the V gene TRBV7-9; no clear D. The CDR3 sequence is 13 residues long. CDR1 is SEHNR, CDR2 FQNEAQ, per germline (reference sequence). DNA for the CDR3: TGTGTCAGCAGCTTAGACCAACTGGAGCCCCAGCATTTT. Translated: CVSSLDQLEPQHF.

In its sample, this clonotype was seen many times. The chain links TRBV3-1 to TRBJ2-4, with 12 bases fitting TRBD2. This CDR3 comprises 16 residues. Germline CDR1 reads LGHDT; CDR2 reads YNNKEL (reference sequence). J lost 12 bases, V lost 4 bases, and 13 bases had no gene match. CDR3 DNA sequence: TGTGCCAGCAGCCCCTTGATGCTAGCGGGGGGGGAGGGTCAGTACTTC. It is translated as CASSPLMLAGGEGQYF.

This chain connects TRBV6-6 to TRBJ1-6; D unresolved. V was pared by 0 bases and J by 9 bases, with 15 bases between. Germline CDR1 and CDR2: MNHNY and SVGAGI (reference sequence). The CDR3 is 16 amino acids. CDR3 sequence (DNA): TGTGCCAGCAGTTACTCGAACTCCGGGCCCACTTCACCCCTCCACTTT. This codes for CASSYSNSGPTSPLHF.